These 24 T cell receptor beta chains originate from one sample sequenced in a study of T cell changes during pregnancy in multiple sclerosis. The data were produced by immunoSEQ multiplex PCR, yet TCRdb's version contains in-frame clones alone and is incomplete. The sample holds around 55,000 clones, 85% to 90% seen once. The specimen comprised CD4+ T cells from peripheral blood mononuclear cells, sampled in the first trimester of pregnancy. Source of these receptors: a female donor with multiple sclerosis, enrolled in a pregnancy study.

The chain's CDR3 is CASSLEPRDEQYF. The CDR3 nucleotides are TGTGCCAGCAGCTTAGAGCCCAGGGACGAGCAGTACTTC. The gene calls are TRBV11-2 and TRBJ2-7, with D possibly matching TRBD1 (5 bases). Trimming removed 0 bases at V and 5 bases at J, with 8 bases between. The CDR3 consists of 13 residues. The germline V gene encodes CDR1 SGHAT and CDR2 FQNNGV.

This chain connects TRBV7-2 to TRBJ2-1; 8 positions match TRBD2. V shed 3 bases and J 4 bases; nucleotides not matched to a gene: 5. CDR1 and CDR2 (germline): SGHTA, FQGNSA. CDR3 length: 15 residues. CDR3 residues: CASSFGGLGYNEQFF. The DNA for the CDR3 is TGTGCCAGCAGCTTTGGGGGACTAGGATACAATGAGCAGTTCTTC.

This rearrangement joins TRBV4-3 to TRBJ2-5, with a possible D match to TRBD2 (6 bases). This CDR3 has 19 residues. CDR1 is LGHNA, CDR2 YSLEER, per germline. V lost 3 bases, J lost 5 bases, and 28 bases lay in between. CDR3 sequence reads: CASSQSSISGLRRPETQYF. The CDR3 DNA is TGCGCCAGCAGCCAGTCGTCAATTTCGGGACTCCGAAGACCGGAGACCCAGTACTTC.

This clone was counted many times. This sequence joins TRBV15 and TRBJ1-6, with 9 bases that match TRBD1. V was pared by 2 bases and J by 7 bases, with 3 bases of the junction left unmatched. The CDR3 contains 15 residues. The germline CDR1 and CDR2 sequences are LNHNV and YYDKDF (reference sequence). The CDR3: CATSRTGTGNSPLHF. The DNA for the CDR3 is TGTGCCACCAGCAGAACCGGGACAGGGAATTCACCCCTCCACTTT.

The CDR3 sequence: CASSRIGEQETQYF. CDR3 nucleotide sequence: TGTGCCAGCAGCCGAATCGGGGAGCAAGAGACCCAGTACTTC. The genes are TRBV11-2 and TRBJ2-5, with D maybe TRBD2 (5 bases). CDR3 length: 14 amino acids. Trimming pared 5 bases from V and 2 bases from J, leaving 12 bases between. CDR1 and CDR2 from the germline V gene are SGHAT and FQNNGV. Looking up the rest from reference TRBV11-2 and TRBJ2-5 gives the full variable domain: EAGVAQSPRYKIIEKRQSVAFWCNPISGHATLYWYQQILGQGPKLLIQFQNNGVVDDSQLPKDRFSAERLKGVDSTLKIQPAKLEDSAVYLCASSRIGEQETQYFGPGTRLLVL.

This clone was seen just once. The rearrangement joins TRBV28 to TRBJ2-3; 10 bases line up with TRBD2. The trim removed 10 bases at V and 1 base at J, leaving 8 bases unmatched. The CDR3 consists of 15 residues. The germline V gene encodes CDR1 MDHEN and CDR2 SYDVKM. In nucleotides, the CDR3 is TGTGCCACCTTCGGACTAGCGGAGGGCACAGATACGCAGTATTTT. Translation gives CATFGLAEGTDTQYF.

V is TRBV19 and J is TRBJ2-3; TRBD1 might be the D (5 bases). The V end was cut by 4 bases, the J end by 4 bases, with 9 bases between. The CDR3 consists of 13 residues. Germline CDR1 reads LNHDA; CDR2 reads SQIVND (reference sequence). The CDR3 loop reads CASSKGYPDTQYF. As DNA, the CDR3 is TGTGCCAGTAGTAAGGGGTACCCAGATACGCAGTATTTT.

This clone came up a few times. The genes are TRBV2 and TRBJ2-1; no firm D call. CDR1 SNHLY and CDR2 FYNNEI come from the germline V gene. V dropped 6 bases and J dropped 8 bases, with 20 bases sitting between them. The CDR3 runs 15 residues. The CDR3 coding sequence is TGTGCCAGCAGCACCCCCCGAGTAGCTAAGGATGAGCAGTTCTTC. Its protein product is CASSTPRVAKDEQFF.

The chain combines TRBV5-4 with TRBJ2-5; D gene unclear. The germline V and J ends were trimmed by 0 bases and 2 bases, with 5 bases remaining between them. The V gene's germline CDR1 is SGHNT and CDR2 YYREEE (reference sequence). The CDR3 spans 13 residues. The CDR3 loop is CASSLASQETQYF. The CDR3 region has the DNA TGTGCCAGCAGCTTGGCCTCTCAAGAGACCCAGTACTTC.

The V call is TRBV5-1, the J call TRBJ1-2, with D tentatively TRBD1 (6 bases). The CDR3 has 14 amino acids. V lost 0 bases to trimming and J lost 3 bases, with 9 bases between them. Germline V gives CDR1 SGHRS, CDR2 YFSETQ. The CDR3 nucleotides read TGCGCCAGCAGCTTGGACAGGGTGGACTATGGCTACACCTTC. Translating it yields CASSLDRVDYGYTF.

The rearrangement uses TRBV7-8 and TRBJ2-5; 10 positions match TRBD2. Per the germline V gene, CDR1 is SGHVS and CDR2 is FQNEAQ. After removal of 3 bases from V and 0 bases from J, the junction contained 7 bases not matched to a gene. CDR3 length: 17 amino acids. CDR3 loop: CASSFTGTSEYQETQYF. The CDR3 coding sequence is TGTGCCAGCAGCTTCACCGGGACTAGCGAGTACCAAGAGACCCAGTACTTC.

A few counts support this clone. The chain carries TRBV6-1 and TRBJ1-6; D call uncertain. Trimming removed 7 bases at V and 10 bases at J, with 14 bases between. This CDR3 region has 13 residues. Per the germline V gene, CDR1 is MNHNS and CDR2 is SASEGT. The CDR3 sequence: CASTREAGSPLHF. DNA for the CDR3: TGTGCCAGCACACGGGAAGCGGGGTCACCCCTCCACTTT.

The chain has TRBV5-4 and TRBJ1-3; no firm D call. Trimming took off 4 bases at V and 0 bases at J, with 23 bases between the two ends. The CDR3 extends over 19 amino acids. Germline CDR1 SGHNT, CDR2 YYREEE (reference sequence). The CDR3 DNA reads TGTGCCAGCAGCGTCGGGCCCCTGGGCCCGGGGAACTCTGGAAACACCATATATTTT. It translates to CASSVGPLGPGNSGNTIYF.

The genes are TRBV19 and TRBJ1-5; TRBD1 agrees at 8 bases. Germline assignment: CDR1 LNHDA and CDR2 SQIVND (reference sequence). The CDR3 consists of 17 residues. V gave up 3 bases and J gave up 6 bases; unmatched junction bases: 13. CDR3 loop: CASSMSLARGRFQPQHF. CDR3 nucleotide sequence: TGTGCCAGTAGTATGTCTTTGGCCAGGGGGCGTTTTCAGCCCCAGCATTTT.

V gene TRBV13 combines with J gene TRBJ1-3, with 7 positions matching TRBD1. Germline values: CDR1 PRHDT, CDR2 FYEKMQ (reference sequence). With 6 bases clipped from V and 3 bases from J, the junction kept 2 bases outside the gene matches. The CDR3 has 13 amino acids. CDR3 sequence reads: CASSQGGGNTIYF. CDR3 coding DNA: TGTGCCAGCAGTCAGGGGGGTGGAAACACCATATATTTT.

This clone showed up just a few times. The chain couples TRBV7-2 to TRBJ1-6; D may be TRBD1 (5 bases). The CDR3 runs to 14 residues. Germline assignment: CDR1 SGHTA and CDR2 FQGNSA. Trimming left V 4 bases short and J 4 bases short, with 8 bases between. CDR3 region: CASSWTPYNSPLHF. CDR3 DNA: TGTGCCAGCAGCTGGACACCTTATAATTCACCCCTCCACTTT.

This chain connects TRBV10-1 to TRBJ2-1, with 14 bases aligning to TRBD2. The CDR3 extends over 18 amino acids. Trimming took 7 bases from V and 12 from J; bases not matched to a gene: 20. The germline gives CDR1 WNHNN, CDR2 SYGVQD (reference sequence). In DNA, the CDR3 is TGCGCCAGCACCTCCGGGACTAGCGGGAGACCCAATACTCATCGGCAGTTCTTC. It is translated as CASTSGTSGRPNTHRQFF.

This sequence joins TRBV7-9 and TRBJ2-2; 10 positions agree with TRBD2. Germline V gene lookup returns CDR1 SEHNR and CDR2 FQNEAQ (reference sequence). CDR3 length: 17 amino acids. Trimming removed 2 bases from V and 5 bases from J; junction bases left unmatched: 8. In DNA, the CDR3 is TGTGCCAGCAGCTTACTCCCTAGCGGGAGTCTAACCGGGGAGCTGTTTTTT. This sequence encodes CASSLLPSGSLTGELFF.

The chain is built from TRBV7-2 and TRBJ1-1, with a weak D call TRBD1 (6 bases). The germline CDR1 and CDR2 sequences are SGHTA and FQGNSA. V lost 5 bases and J 4 bases, leaving 14 bases between the germline ends. CDR3 length: 14 residues. The CDR3 spells CASSPSTGTTEAFF. The CDR3 DNA is TGTGCCAGCAGCCCGTCGACAGGTACCACTGAAGCTTTCTTT.

The CDR3 nucleotides read TGTGCCTGGAGTGTACGGGGCACTGAAGCTTTCTTT. Amino acids: CAWSVRGTEAFF. This sequence joins TRBV30 and TRBJ1-1; the D is unclear. Germline lookup yields CDR1 GTSNPN and CDR2 SVGIG (reference sequence). V shed 0 bases and J shed 4 bases, with 6 bases lying between them. The CDR3 runs to 12 residues.

In its sample, this clone was seen once. J is TRBJ2-3 and V is TRBV5-4, with TRBD1 identical over 7 bases. Germline CDR1 SGHNT, CDR2 YYREEE (reference sequence). This CDR3 is 15 amino acids long. Trimming removed 5 bases from V and 2 bases from J; junction bases left unmatched: 8. The CDR3 DNA reads TGTGCCAGCAGTTGGAAGGGGGCCTACACAGATACGCAGTATTTT. It encodes CASSWKGAYTDTQYF. Based on the CDR3 plus reference TRBV5-4 and TRBJ2-3, the full variable domain is ETGVTQSPTHLIKTRGQQVTLRCSSQSGHNTVSWYQQALGQGPQFIFQYYREEENGRGNFPPRFSGLQFPNYSSELNVNALELDDSALYLCASSWKGAYTDTQYFGPGTRLTVL.

The chain combines TRBV4-1 with TRBJ2-1; 8 nucleotides align to TRBD1. The junction had 5 bases not matched to a gene; V was cut back by 0 bases and J by 7 bases. Germline loops: CDR1 MGHRA, CDR2 YSYEKL. This CDR3 has 15 amino acids. CDR3 protein: CASSQETGVRNEQFF. The CDR3, as DNA: TGCGCCAGCAGCCAAGAGACAGGGGTTCGTAATGAGCAGTTCTTC.

V usage is TRBV28 and J usage is TRBJ1-5; no clear D gene. Trimming left V 4 bases short and J 6 bases short, with 19 bases between. CDR3 length equals 16 residues. Germline CDR1 MDHEN, CDR2 SYDVKM. The CDR3 sequence: CASSYDSQRAGQPQHF. The CDR3 DNA follows: TGTGCCAGCAGTTATGACTCCCAAAGGGCGGGTCAGCCCCAGCATTTT.

The J gene is TRBJ1-6, the V gene TRBV7-9; a weak D match, TRBD1 (6 bases). The CDR3 consists of 18 residues. V was shortened by 7 bases and J by 5 bases, with 24 bases between the two germline ends. Germline CDR1 reads SEHNR; CDR2 reads FQNEAQ (reference sequence). Here the CDR3 DNA reads TGTGCCAGCACCCGGGGGGGGCAGGGGCGAACCGATAATTCACCCCTCCACTTT. Translation gives CASTRGGQGRTDNSPLHF.